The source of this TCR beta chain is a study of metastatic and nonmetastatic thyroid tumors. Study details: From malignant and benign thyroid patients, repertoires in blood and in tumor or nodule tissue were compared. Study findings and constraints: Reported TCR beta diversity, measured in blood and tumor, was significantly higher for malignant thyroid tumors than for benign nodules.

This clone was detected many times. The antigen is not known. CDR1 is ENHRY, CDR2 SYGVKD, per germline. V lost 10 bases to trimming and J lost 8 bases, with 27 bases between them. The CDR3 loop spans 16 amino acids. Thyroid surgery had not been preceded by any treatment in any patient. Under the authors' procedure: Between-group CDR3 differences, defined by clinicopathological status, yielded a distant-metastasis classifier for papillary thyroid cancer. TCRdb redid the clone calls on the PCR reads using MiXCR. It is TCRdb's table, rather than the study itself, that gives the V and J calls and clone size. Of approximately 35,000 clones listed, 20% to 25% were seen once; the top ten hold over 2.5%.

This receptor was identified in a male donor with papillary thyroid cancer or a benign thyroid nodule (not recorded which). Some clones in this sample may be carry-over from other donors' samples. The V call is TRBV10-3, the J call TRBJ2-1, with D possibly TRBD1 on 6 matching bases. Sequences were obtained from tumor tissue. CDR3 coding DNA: TGTGCCACCAGGGGCGGTCTTGCTAACAGGAGTCATGAGCAGTTCTTC. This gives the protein CATRGGLANRSHEQFF.